A single sample is the source of the 10 T cell receptor beta chains below, sequenced in a study of blood T cell repertoires in COVID-19. The assay was immunoSEQ multiplex PCR, and TCRdb's table has in-frame clones only and misses some. Counted here are a few hundred thousand clones, around 86% occurring once; the ten biggest clones make up 1.5% to 2%. The sequenced sample was peripheral blood. The receptors derive from a woman aged 50 to 65 with acute or convalescent COVID-19.

The chain is built from TRBV19 and TRBJ1-5; tentatively, D is TRBD1 (6 bases). The CDR3 is made up of 12 amino acids. With 4 bases removed from V and 6 bases from J, the gap between germline ends came to 7 bases. CDR1 and CDR2 (germline): LNHDA, SQIVND (reference sequence). CDR3: CASSTGVQPQHF. Written as DNA, the CDR3 is TGTGCCAGTAGTACAGGGGTTCAGCCCCAGCATTTT.

The chain recombines TRBV9 with TRBJ2-7, with 8 bases matching TRBD1. The CDR3 has 15 amino acids. Germline CDR1 is SGDLS and CDR2 is YYNGEE. V shed 2 bases, J shed 0 bases, and the junction held 4 bases outside the gene matches. The CDR3 reads CASSVDRGLSYEQYF. The CDR3 DNA follows: TGTGCCAGCAGCGTTGACAGGGGTCTCTCCTACGAGCAGTACTTC.

The V and J genes are TRBV30 and TRBJ1-4; D is possibly TRBD1 (6 bases). Trimming left V 3 bases short and J 5 bases short, with 7 bases between. The CDR3 totals 12 residues. The germline gives CDR1 GTSNPN, CDR2 SVGIG (reference sequence). The CDR3 DNA sequence: TGTGCCTGGAGACAGGGAAATGAAAAACTGTTTTTT. Protein: CAWRQGNEKLFF.

V and J are TRBV11-2 and TRBJ1-1, with D perhaps TRBD1 (5 bases). Looked up from germline, CDR1 is SGHAT and CDR2 is FQNNGV. The CDR3 is 14 amino acids. V gave up 2 bases and J gave up 2 bases, with 9 bases separating them. CDR3: CASSLSRANTEAFF. DNA of the CDR3: TGTGCCAGCAGCTTATCCAGGGCCAACACTGAAGCTTTCTTT.

The V and J genes are TRBV3-1 (or the pseudogene TRBV3-2) and TRBJ1-2, with D perhaps matching TRBD1 (6 bases). The germline V gene has CDR1 LGHDT and CDR2 YNNKEL (reference sequence). Trimming pared 5 bases from V and 6 bases from J, leaving 7 bases between. The CDR3 contains 11 residues. The CDR3 region is CASSGDNGYTF. For the CDR3, the DNA is TGTGCCAGCAGCGGGGACAATGGCTACACCTTC.

In DNA form, the CDR3 reads TGTGCCAGCAGTTACTCTCCAGGAGGGTACGAGCAGTACTTC. Its translation is CASSYSPGGYEQYF. V is TRBV6-6 and J is TRBJ2-7, with D maybe TRBD2 (6 bases). CDR3 size: 14 residues. V lost 0 bases, J lost 4 bases, and 10 bases lay in between. Germline loops: CDR1 MNHNY, CDR2 SVGAGI (reference sequence).

The V call is TRBV24-1, the J call TRBJ1-1; a weak D match, TRBD1 (6 bases). Germline assignment: CDR1 KGHDR and CDR2 SFDVKD. This CDR3 comprises 15 residues. Trimming stripped 7 bases from V and 5 bases from J, with 19 bases between. The CDR3: CATSAGGAGETEAFF. The CDR3 DNA is TGTGCCACCAGCGCCGGGGGGGCCGGGGAGACTGAAGCTTTCTTT.

This clone was detected once. The chain recombines TRBV27 with TRBJ2-1; 16 bases are a match to TRBD2. Trimming at V came to 6 bases and at J to 9 bases, leaving 5 bases not matched to a gene. There are 15 residues in the CDR3. CDR1 is MNHEY, CDR2 SMNVEV, per germline (reference sequence). CDR3 nucleotide sequence: TGTGCCAGCAGGGGACTAGCGGGAGGGCCCTCTGAGCAGTTCTTC. It is translated as CASRGLAGGPSEQFF.

This chain uses TRBV6-2 or TRBV6-3 with TRBJ2-7; 12 positions agree with TRBD1. Trimming removed 2 bases from V and 3 bases from J; junction bases left unmatched: 17. The CDR3 sequence is 20 residues long. From germline, CDR1 is MNHEY and CDR2 SVGEGT. The CDR3 nucleotides read TGTGCCAGCAGTTACGCACGGGACAGGGGGCTCGGCGGGAGCCTCTACGAGCAGTACTTC. Translation: CASSYARDRGLGGSLYEQYF.

The CDR3 DNA reads as TGTGCCAGCAGCCCGAGGCCAGGGGATACGCAGTATTTT. This codes for CASSPRPGDTQYF. The V and J genes are TRBV9 and TRBJ2-3; possibly TRBD1 for D (5 bases). Trimming cost V 4 bases and J 6 bases, with 12 bases left between them. The CDR3 has 13 residues. CDR1 is SGDLS, CDR2 YYNGEE, per germline.